These 16 T cell receptor beta chains originate from one sample sequenced in a study of a mutant IDH1 vaccine in newly diagnosed glioma. No antigens are known for them. The time point is: week 47, end of study. Each dose of the vaccine consisted of 300 ug of mutant IDH1 20-mer peptide, with topical imiquimod. Produced via immunoSEQ multiplex PCR; TCRdb's table is partial and in-frame only. The repertoire holds fewer than 35,000 clones, with around 82% as singletons. This specimen consisted of PBMCs, obtained from a glioma patient whose treatment included an IDH1 peptide vaccine. These receptors all stem from a man between 25 and 39 years old with glioma.

The chain is built from TRBV19 and TRBJ2-2; TRBD2 matches at 9 bases. The V and J ends lost 5 bases and 2 bases, in that order; junction bases with no gene match: 3. Germline values: CDR1 LNHDA, CDR2 SQIVND (reference sequence). The CDR3 length is 15 residues. This CDR3 is CASSRLAENTGELFF. CDR3 in DNA: TGTGCCAGTAGTCGACTAGCGGAAAACACCGGGGAGCTGTTTTTT.

CDR3 residues: CASSQDPTSFRDEKLFF. For the CDR3, the DNA is TGCGCCAGCAGCCAAGACCCGACGTCCTTTAGGGATGAAAAACTGTTTTTT. The genes are TRBV4-1 and TRBJ1-4; D not resolved. V was pared by 0 bases and J by 6 bases, with 17 bases between. CDR1 is MGHRA, CDR2 YSYEKL, per germline. The CDR3 spans 17 residues.

V gene TRBV7-2 combines with J gene TRBJ2-1; a possible D gene is TRBD2 (6 bases). The CDR3 sequence is 13 residues long. Between the trimmed V and J ends, which lost 4 bases and 8 bases, there was a span of 12 bases. The germline CDR1 and CDR2 sequences are SGHTA and FQGNSA. CDR3 bases: TGTGCCAGCAGCTCCCTTCGGGGGTATGAGCAGTTCTTC. Translating it yields CASSSLRGYEQFF.

The rearrangement uses TRBV9 and TRBJ1-5; 8 positions agree with TRBD1. CDR3 size: 15 residues. Germline-derived CDR1 and CDR2 are SGDLS and YYNGEE. The ends lost 3 bases at V and 5 bases at J; junction bases unmatched: 7. The CDR3 nucleotides read TGTGCCAGCAGCGCCAGGGACAGGATTGATCAGCCCCAGCATTTT. Its translation is CASSARDRIDQPQHF. The entire variable domain, with the rest obtained from reference TRBV9 and TRBJ1-5, is as follows: DSGVTQTPKHLITATGQRVTLRCSPRSGDLSVYWYQQSLDQGLQFLIQYYNGEERAKGNILERFSAQQFPDLHSELNLSSLELGDSALYFCASSARDRIDQPQHFGDGTRLSIL.

V and J are TRBV19 and TRBJ2-5; TRBD2 aligns across 8 bases. Germline V gene data show CDR1 as LNHDA and CDR2 as SQIVND (reference sequence). CDR3 length: 19 amino acids. V shed 6 bases and J 4 bases; nucleotides not matched to a gene: 22. Here the CDR3 reads CASRLLSGSRRGYLETQYF. In DNA, the CDR3 is TGTGCCAGTAGACTGTTGAGCGGGAGCCGGCGGGGTTATCTAGAGACCCAGTACTTC.

This rearrangement joins TRBV7-8 to TRBJ1-6, with a tentative D call TRBD1 (5 bases). The CDR3 covers 16 residues. CDR1 and CDR2 (germline): SGHVS, FQNEAQ. V lost 5 bases, J lost 8 bases, and 19 bases lay in between. CDR3 DNA: TGTGCCAGCAGCCCCAGCCCGCCAGGGTCGGATTCACCCCTCCACTTT. Encoded protein: CASSPSPPGSDSPLHF.

The J gene is TRBJ1-2, the V gene TRBV4-3, with D possibly being TRBD1 (5 bases). Germline V lookup: CDR1 LGHNA, CDR2 YSLEER. The germline V and J ends were trimmed by 2 bases and 6 bases, with 10 bases remaining between them. The CDR3 length is 13 residues. CDR3 DNA: TGCGCCAGCAGCCAACGTCGGGGCGATGGCTACACCTTC. Encoded protein: CASSQRRGDGYTF.

There are a few counts of this clone. V and J are TRBV28 and TRBJ2-3; no clear D gene. The CDR3 contains 12 residues. V shed 2 bases and J shed 7 bases, with 7 bases lying between them. CDR1 and CDR2 from the germline V gene are MDHEN and SYDVKM. The CDR3 nucleotides are TGTGCCAGCAGTTTAGGGTCAAATACGCAGTATTTT. Encoded protein: CASSLGSNTQYF. The full variable domain, completed using reference TRBV28 and TRBJ2-3, is DVKVTQSSRYLVKRTGEKVFLECVQDMDHENMFWYRQDPGLGLRLIYFSYDVKMKEKGDIPEGYSVSREKKERFSLILESASTNQTSMYLCASSLGSNTQYFGPGTRLTVL.

The chain uses TRBV2 and TRBJ1-1; D may be TRBD1 (6 bases). The V and J ends lost 9 bases and 3 bases respectively, with 14 bases between them. The CDR3 is 13 amino acids. Germline V CDR1 and CDR2: SNHLY, FYNNEI. The CDR3 DNA reads as TGTGCCAGTCGGGGGGGGCCGGACACTGAAGCTTTCTTT. Amino acids: CASRGGPDTEAFF.

The chain couples TRBV9 to TRBJ1-1, with 12 bases lining up with TRBD1. CDR3 length equals 15 residues. The V gene end was trimmed by 4 bases and the J gene end by 3 bases; junction bases not matched to a gene: 4. Germline CDR1 is SGDLS and CDR2 is YYNGEE. This chain's CDR3 is CASSPRDRGHTEAFF. The DNA of the CDR3 is TGTGCCAGCAGCCCCAGGGACAGGGGGCACACTGAAGCTTTCTTT.

The chain employs TRBV7-2 and TRBJ1-5; D unresolved. Germline CDR1 and CDR2: SGHTA and FQGNSA. V was clipped by 2 bases and J by 1 base, with 9 bases between them. CDR3 size: 15 residues. The CDR3 loop is CASSLIGWSNQPQHF. CDR3 bases: TGTGCCAGCAGCTTAATCGGATGGAGCAATCAGCCCCAGCATTTT.

The sample holds one count of this clone. The chain joins TRBV5-6 to TRBJ2-6; 9 bases fit TRBD2. Germline V gives CDR1 SGHDT, CDR2 YYEEEE. V shed 0 bases and J 0 bases; nucleotides not matched to a gene: 4. The CDR3 is 18 amino acids. The chain's CDR3 is CASSLVQREVSGANVLTF. The CDR3 DNA is TGTGCCAGCAGCTTGGTGCAGCGGGAGGTCTCTGGGGCCAACGTCCTGACTTTC.

V usage is TRBV7-9 and J usage is TRBJ1-1; D not certain. CDR1 and CDR2 from the germline V gene are SEHNR and FQNEAQ (reference sequence). The CDR3 is made up of 13 amino acids. With 2 bases removed from V and 0 bases from J, the gap between germline ends came to 4 bases. CDR3 in DNA: TGTGCCAGCAGCTTAACCCTGAACACTGAAGCTTTCTTT. Its translation is CASSLTLNTEAFF.

This chain links TRBV29-1 with TRBJ2-5; D assignment may be TRBD1 or TRBD2 (5 bases each). Germline V gene data show CDR1 as SQVTM and CDR2 as ANQGSEA. This CDR3 contains 12 residues. The V end was cut by 4 bases, the J end by 3 bases, with 9 bases between. This CDR3 reads CSVGEGKETQYF. The DNA of the CDR3 is TGCAGCGTTGGTGAGGGGAAAGAGACCCAGTACTTC.

The chain uses TRBV9 and TRBJ1-1; 8 bases fit TRBD1. The CDR3 extends over 15 amino acids. Germline V CDR1 and CDR2: SGDLS, YYNGEE. Germline trimming cut 1 base from V and 4 bases from J; bases unmatched to any gene: 6. Here the CDR3 DNA reads TGTGCCAGCAGCGTAAGTTCAGGGGGCCCCACTGAAGCTTTCTTT. Protein sequence: CASSVSSGGPTEAFF.

The chain couples TRBV13 to TRBJ2-3; 8 nucleotides align to TRBD2. Trimming removed 2 bases from V and 1 base from J; junction bases left unmatched: 8. CDR1 is PRHDT and CDR2 is FYEKMQ in the germline V gene (reference sequence). This CDR3 has 17 amino acids. CDR3 residues: CASSLLRGVPGTDTQYF. In nucleotides, the CDR3 is TGTGCCAGCAGCTTATTGCGGGGGGTCCCGGGCACAGATACGCAGTATTTT.